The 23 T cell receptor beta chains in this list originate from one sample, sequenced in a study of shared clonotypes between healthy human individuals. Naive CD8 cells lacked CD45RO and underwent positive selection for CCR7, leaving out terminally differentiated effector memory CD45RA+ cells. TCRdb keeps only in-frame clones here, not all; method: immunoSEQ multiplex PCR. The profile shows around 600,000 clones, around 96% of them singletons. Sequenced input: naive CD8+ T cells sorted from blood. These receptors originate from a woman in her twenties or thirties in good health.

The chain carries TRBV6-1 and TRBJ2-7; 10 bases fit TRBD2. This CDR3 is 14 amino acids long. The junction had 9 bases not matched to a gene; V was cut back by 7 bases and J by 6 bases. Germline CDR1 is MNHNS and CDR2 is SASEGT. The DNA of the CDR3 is TGTGCCAGCACTAGAGCGGGAGGGCCCATCGAGCAGTACTTC. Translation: CASTRAGGPIEQYF.

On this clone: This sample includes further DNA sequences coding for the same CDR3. The CDR3, as DNA: TGTGCCAGCAGCCCCGGAACAGGTTACGAGCAGTACTTC. Amino acid sequence: CASSPGTGYEQYF. The V gene is TRBV14, the J gene TRBJ2-7; D is perhaps TRBD1 (5 bases). Looked up from germline, CDR1 is SGHDN and CDR2 is FVKESK. This CDR3 spans 13 amino acids. The V end was cut by 4 bases, the J end by 4 bases, with 11 bases between.

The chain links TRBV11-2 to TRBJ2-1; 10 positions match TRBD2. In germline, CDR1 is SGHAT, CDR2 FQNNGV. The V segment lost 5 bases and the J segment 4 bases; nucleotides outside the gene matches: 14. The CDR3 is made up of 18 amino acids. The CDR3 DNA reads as TGTGCCAGCAGCCCGCCGTGGACTAGCGGTTTCTATTACAATGAGCAGTTCTTC. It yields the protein CASSPPWTSGFYYNEQFF.

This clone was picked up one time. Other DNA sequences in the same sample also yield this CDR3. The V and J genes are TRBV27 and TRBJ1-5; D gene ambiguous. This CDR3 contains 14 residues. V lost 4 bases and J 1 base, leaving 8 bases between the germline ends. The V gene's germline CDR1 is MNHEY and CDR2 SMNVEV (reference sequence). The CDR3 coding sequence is TGTGCCAGCAGTTCAGTGGGGAGCAATCAGCCCCAGCATTTT. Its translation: CASSSVGSNQPQHF.

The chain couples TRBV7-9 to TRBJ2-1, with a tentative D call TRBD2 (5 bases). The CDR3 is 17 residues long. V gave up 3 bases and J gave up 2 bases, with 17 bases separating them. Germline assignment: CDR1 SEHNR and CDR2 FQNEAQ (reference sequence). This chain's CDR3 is CASSFQAPGFAYNEQFF. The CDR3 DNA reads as TGTGCCAGCAGCTTCCAAGCGCCGGGATTCGCCTACAATGAGCAGTTCTTC.

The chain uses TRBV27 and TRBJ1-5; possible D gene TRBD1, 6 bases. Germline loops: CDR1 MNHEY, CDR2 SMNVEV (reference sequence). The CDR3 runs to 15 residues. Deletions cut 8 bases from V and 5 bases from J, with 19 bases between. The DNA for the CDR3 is TGTGCCAGCGGGGGGGTAGGTACAGGGCATCAGCCCCAGCATTTT. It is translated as CASGGVGTGHQPQHF.

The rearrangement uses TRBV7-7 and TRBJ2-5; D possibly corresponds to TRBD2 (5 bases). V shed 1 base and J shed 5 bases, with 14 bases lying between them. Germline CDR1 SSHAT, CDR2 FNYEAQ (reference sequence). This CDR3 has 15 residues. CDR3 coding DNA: TGTGCCAGCAGCTTAGGAGCCCTAAGGGAGGAGACCCAGTACTTC. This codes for CASSLGALREETQYF.

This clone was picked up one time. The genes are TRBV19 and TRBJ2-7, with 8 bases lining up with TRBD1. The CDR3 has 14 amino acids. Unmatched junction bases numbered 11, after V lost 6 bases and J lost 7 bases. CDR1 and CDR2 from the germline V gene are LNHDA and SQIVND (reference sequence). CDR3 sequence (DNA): TGTGCCAGTAGCGCCGGGACAGGCGCTTTTGAGCAGTACTTC. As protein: CASSAGTGAFEQYF.

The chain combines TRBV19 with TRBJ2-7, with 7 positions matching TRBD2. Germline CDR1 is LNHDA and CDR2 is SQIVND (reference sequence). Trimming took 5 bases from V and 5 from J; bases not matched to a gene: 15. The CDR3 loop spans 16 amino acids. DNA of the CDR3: TGTGCCAGTAGTCCGACGTGGGAAGCGGGGTATAACGAGCAGTACTTC. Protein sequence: CASSPTWEAGYNEQYF.

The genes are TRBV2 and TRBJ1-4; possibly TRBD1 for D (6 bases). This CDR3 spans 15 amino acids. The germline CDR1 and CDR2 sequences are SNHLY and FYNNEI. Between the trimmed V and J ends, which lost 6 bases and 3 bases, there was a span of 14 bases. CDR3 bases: TGTGCCAGCAGGGACCAACAGGGACCTAATGAAAAACTGTTTTTT. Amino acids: CASRDQQGPNEKLFF.

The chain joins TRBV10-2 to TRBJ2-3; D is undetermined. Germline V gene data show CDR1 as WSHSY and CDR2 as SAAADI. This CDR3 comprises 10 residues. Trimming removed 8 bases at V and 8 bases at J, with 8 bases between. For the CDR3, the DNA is TGCGCCAGCTCGGCCGGTACGCAGTATTTT. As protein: CASSAGTQYF.

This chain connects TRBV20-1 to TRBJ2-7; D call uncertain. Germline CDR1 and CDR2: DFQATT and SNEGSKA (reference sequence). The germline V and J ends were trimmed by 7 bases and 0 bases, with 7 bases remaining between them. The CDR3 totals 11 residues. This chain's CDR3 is CSVQTSYEQYF. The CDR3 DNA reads TGCAGTGTACAGACCTCCTACGAGCAGTACTTC.

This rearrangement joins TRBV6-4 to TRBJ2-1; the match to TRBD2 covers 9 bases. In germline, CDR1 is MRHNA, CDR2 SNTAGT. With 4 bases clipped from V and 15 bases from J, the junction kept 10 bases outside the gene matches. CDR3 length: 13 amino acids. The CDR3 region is CASSGRPGLAWFF. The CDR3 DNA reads TGTGCCAGCAGTGGTCGTCCGGGACTAGCATGGTTCTTC.

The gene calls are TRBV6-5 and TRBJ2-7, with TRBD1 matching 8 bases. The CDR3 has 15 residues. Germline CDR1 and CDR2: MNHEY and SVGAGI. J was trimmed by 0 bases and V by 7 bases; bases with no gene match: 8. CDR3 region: CASTQRQGPSYEQYF. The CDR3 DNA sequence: TGTGCCAGCACCCAGCGACAGGGGCCCTCCTACGAGCAGTACTTC.

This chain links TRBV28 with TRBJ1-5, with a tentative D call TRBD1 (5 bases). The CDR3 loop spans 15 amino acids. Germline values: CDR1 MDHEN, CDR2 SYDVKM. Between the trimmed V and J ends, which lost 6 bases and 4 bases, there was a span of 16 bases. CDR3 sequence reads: CASSLPGQLNQPQHF. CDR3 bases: TGTGCCAGCAGCCTCCCGGGGCAGCTTAATCAGCCCCAGCATTTT. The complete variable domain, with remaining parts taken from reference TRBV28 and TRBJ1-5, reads DVKVTQSSRYLVKRTGEKVFLECVQDMDHENMFWYRQDPGLGLRLIYFSYDVKMKEKGDIPEGYSVSREKKERFSLILESASTNQTSMYLCASSLPGQLNQPQHFGDGTRLSIL.

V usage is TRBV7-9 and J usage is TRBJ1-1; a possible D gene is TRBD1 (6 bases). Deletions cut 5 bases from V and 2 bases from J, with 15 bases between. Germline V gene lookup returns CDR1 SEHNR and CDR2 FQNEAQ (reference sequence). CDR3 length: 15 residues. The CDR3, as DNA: TGTGCCAGCAGCCCAGAGGGACATCGAAACACTGAAGCTTTCTTT. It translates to CASSPEGHRNTEAFF.

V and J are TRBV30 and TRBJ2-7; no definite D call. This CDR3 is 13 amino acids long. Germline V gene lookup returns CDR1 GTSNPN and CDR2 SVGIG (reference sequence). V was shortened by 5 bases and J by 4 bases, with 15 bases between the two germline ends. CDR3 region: CAWSLSSPYEQYF. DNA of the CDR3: TGTGCCTGGTCCCTCTCAAGTCCTTACGAGCAGTACTTC.

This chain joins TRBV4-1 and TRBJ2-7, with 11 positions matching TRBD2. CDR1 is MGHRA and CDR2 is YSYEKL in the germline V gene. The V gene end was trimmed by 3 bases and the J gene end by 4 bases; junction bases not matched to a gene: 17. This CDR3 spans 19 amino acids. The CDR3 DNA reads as TGCGCCAGCAGCCATTTCGGGACTAGCGGAAGCAGTGGACTGTACGAGCAGTACTTC. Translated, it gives CASSHFGTSGSSGLYEQYF.

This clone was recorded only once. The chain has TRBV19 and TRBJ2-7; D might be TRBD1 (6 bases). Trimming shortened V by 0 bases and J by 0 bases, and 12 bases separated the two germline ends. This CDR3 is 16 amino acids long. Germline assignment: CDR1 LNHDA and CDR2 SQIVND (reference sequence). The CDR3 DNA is TGTGCCAGTAGTATAGATGACAGGTCTCCCTCCTACGAGCAGTACTTC. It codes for CASSIDDRSPSYEQYF.

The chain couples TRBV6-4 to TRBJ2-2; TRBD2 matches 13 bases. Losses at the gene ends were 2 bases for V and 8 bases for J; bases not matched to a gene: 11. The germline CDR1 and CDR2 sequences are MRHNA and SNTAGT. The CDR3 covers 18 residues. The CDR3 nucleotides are TGTGCCAGCAGTGACCCTACTAGCGGGAGGGCTGTAAAGGGGGAGCTGTTTTTT. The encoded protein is CASSDPTSGRAVKGELFF.

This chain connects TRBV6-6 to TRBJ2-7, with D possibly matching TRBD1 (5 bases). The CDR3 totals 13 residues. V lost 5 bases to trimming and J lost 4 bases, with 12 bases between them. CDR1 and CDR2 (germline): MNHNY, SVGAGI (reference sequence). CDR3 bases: TGTGCCAGCAGTGCAGGGCTCGGGTACGAGCAGTACTTC. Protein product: CASSAGLGYEQYF.

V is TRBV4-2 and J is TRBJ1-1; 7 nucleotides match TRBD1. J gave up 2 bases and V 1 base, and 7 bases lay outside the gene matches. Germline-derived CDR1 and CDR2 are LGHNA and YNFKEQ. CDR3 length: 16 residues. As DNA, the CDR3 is TGTGCCAGCAGCCAAGGGACAGGCCACCTAAACACTGAAGCTTTCTTT. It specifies CASSQGTGHLNTEAFF.

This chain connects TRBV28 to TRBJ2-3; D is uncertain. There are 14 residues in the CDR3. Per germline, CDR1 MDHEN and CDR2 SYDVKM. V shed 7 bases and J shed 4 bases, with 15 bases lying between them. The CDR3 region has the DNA TGTGCCAGCAATCCTGGTTTATGGGCAGATACGCAGTATTTT. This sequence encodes CASNPGLWADTQYF. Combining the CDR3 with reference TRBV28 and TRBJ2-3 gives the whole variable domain DVKVTQSSRYLVKRTGEKVFLECVQDMDHENMFWYRQDPGLGLRLIYFSYDVKMKEKGDIPEGYSVSREKKERFSLILESASTNQTSMYLCASNPGLWADTQYFGPGTRLTVL.